This T cell receptor beta chain is from a study of spatial heterogeneity in lung cancer. TCRdb re-analysed the 5' RACE reads in MiXCR, keeping a single row per CDR3 protein. The table has about 9,300 distinct CDR3 sequences, roughly half seen once. Study results and limitations: Alpha chains reached an estimated coverage of approximately 6.5% of tumor T cells, and beta chains about 14%. For expanded intratumoral alpha and beta TCRs, counts tracked tumor mutation counts.

CDR1 LNHNV and CDR2 YYDKDF come from the germline V gene (reference sequence). There are 15 residues in the CDR3. V was shortened by 3 bases and J by 2 bases, with 12 bases between the two germline ends. Time point defined: sample taken at primary tumor resection. The study sequenced unsorted whole RNA from tumor, nontumor lung or frozen PBMC. As for this clonotype: The target antigen is unknown. A read error may be the cause here, since a much bigger clone is one base away.

Specimen: lung tumor tissue, collected at surgery. The V call is TRBV15, the J call TRBJ2-3; D unresolved. The receptor was isolated from a female donor with early-stage non-small cell lung cancer. CDR3 residues: CATSSRLPLTDTQYF. The CDR3 coding sequence is TGTGCCACCAGCAGTCGACTTCCTCTCACAGATACGCAGTATTTT.